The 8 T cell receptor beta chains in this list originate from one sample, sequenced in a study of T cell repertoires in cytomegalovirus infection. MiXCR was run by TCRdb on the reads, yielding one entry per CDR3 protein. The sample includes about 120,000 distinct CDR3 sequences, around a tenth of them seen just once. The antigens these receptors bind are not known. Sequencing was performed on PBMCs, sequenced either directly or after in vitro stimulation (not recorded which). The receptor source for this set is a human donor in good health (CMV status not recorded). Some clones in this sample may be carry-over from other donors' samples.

The CDR3 DNA follows: TGCGCCAGCAGCTTGGATGGCAGCGGAAGCCTCCTAGGATACAATGAGCAGTTCTTC. Protein sequence: CASSLDGSGSLLGYNEQFF. The chain couples TRBV5-1 to TRBJ2-1, with D possibly being TRBD2 (5 bases). The length of the CDR3 is 19 residues. V lost 0 bases and J lost 4, with 23 bases in between. Looked up from germline, CDR1 is SGHRS and CDR2 is YFSETQ.

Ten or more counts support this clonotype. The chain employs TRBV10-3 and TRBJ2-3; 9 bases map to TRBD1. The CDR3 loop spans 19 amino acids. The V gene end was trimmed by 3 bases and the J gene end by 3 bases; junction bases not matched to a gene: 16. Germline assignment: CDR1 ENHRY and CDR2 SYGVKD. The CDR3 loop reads CAISDPTMTGTGSTDTQYF. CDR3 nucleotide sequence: TGTGCCATCAGTGACCCAACCATGACCGGGACAGGGTCGACAGATACGCAGTATTTT.

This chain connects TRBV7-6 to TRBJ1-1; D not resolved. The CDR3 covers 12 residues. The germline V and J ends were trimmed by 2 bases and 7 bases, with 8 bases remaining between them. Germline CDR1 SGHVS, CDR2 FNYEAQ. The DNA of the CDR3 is TGTGCCAGCAGCTTATTACTAGGTGAAGCTTTCTTT. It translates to CASSLLLGEAFF. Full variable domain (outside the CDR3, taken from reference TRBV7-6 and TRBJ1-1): GAGVSQSPRYKVTKRGQDVALRCDPISGHVSLYWYRQALGQGPEFLTYFNYEAQQDKSGLPNDRFSAERPEGSISTLTIQRTEQRDSAMYRCASSLLLGEAFFGQGTRLTVV.

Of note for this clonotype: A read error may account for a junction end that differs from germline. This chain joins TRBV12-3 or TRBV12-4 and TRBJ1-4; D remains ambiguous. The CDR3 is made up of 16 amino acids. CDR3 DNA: TGTGCCAGCAGTGCCCGACGGAGAATAGGGAATGAAAAACAGTTTTTT. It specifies CASSARRRIGNEKQFF.

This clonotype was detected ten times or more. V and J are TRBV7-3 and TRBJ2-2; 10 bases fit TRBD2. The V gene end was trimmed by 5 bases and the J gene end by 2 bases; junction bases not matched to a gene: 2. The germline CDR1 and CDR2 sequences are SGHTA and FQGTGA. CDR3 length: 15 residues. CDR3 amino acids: CASSRTSGNTGELFF. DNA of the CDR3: TGTGCCAGCAGCCGGACTAGCGGTAACACCGGGGAGCTGTTTTTT.

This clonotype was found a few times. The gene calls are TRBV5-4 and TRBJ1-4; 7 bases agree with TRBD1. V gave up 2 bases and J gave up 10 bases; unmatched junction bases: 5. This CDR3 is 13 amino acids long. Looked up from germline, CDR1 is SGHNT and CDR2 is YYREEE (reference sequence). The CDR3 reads CASSFDRAVKLFF. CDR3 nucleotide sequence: TGTGCCAGCAGCTTCGACAGGGCGGTAAAACTGTTTTTT.

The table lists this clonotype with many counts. The CDR3 DNA reads TGTGCCATCAGTGGCTCAGCGGGAGGCAATGAGCAGTTCTTC. It specifies CAISGSAGGNEQFF. The chain is built from TRBV10-3 and TRBJ2-1; 9 nucleotides agree with TRBD2. CDR1 and CDR2 (germline): ENHRY, SYGVKD. The CDR3 is 14 residues long. The V segment lost 4 bases and the J segment 6 bases; nucleotides outside the gene matches: 4.

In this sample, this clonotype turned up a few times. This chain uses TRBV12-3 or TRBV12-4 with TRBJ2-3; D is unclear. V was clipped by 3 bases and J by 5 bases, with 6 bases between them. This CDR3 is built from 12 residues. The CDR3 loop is CASSLGEDTQYF. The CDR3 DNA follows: TGTGCCAGCAGTTTGGGTGAAGATACGCAGTATTTT.